Below, 11 T cell receptor beta chains from the same sample are listed, as sequenced in a study of blood T cell repertoires in COVID-19. Measured with immunoSEQ multiplex PCR; TCRdb has only the in-frame clones, and not every one. The repertoire includes roughly 9,900 clones, roughly 81% of them detected once, and roughly a quarter sits in the top ten. Sequenced: peripheral blood. The receptor set was obtained from a man aged 55 to 70 with active COVID-19.

The chain employs TRBV15 and TRBJ2-1, with 12 bases that match TRBD2. V was pared by 5 bases and J by 7 bases, with 6 bases of the junction left unmatched. Looked up from germline, CDR1 is LNHNV and CDR2 is YYDKDF (reference sequence). The CDR3 has 15 residues. As DNA, the CDR3 is TGTGCCACCAGCGGACCTAGCGGGGGGGCAAATGAGCAGTTCTTC. Residues: CATSGPSGGANEQFF.

This CDR3 reads CASSLTRTAEAFF. The CDR3 coding sequence is TGTGCCAGCAGCCTAACTCGGACAGCTGAAGCTTTCTTT. The V and J genes are TRBV13 and TRBJ1-1, with D possibly being TRBD1 (6 bases). The germline V gene encodes CDR1 PRHDT and CDR2 FYEKMQ (reference sequence). The length of the CDR3 is 13 residues. Trimming took 5 bases from V and 6 from J, leaving 13 bases between them. Supplemented by reference TRBV13 and TRBJ1-1, the full variable domain reads AAGVIQSPRHLIKEKRETATLKCYPIPRHDTVYWYQQGPGQDPQFLISFYEKMQSDKGSIPDRFSAQQFSDYHSELNMSSLELGDSALYFCASSLTRTAEAFFGQGTRLTVV.

This chain uses TRBV7-2 with TRBJ2-1, with 11 bases fitting TRBD2. The CDR3 has 18 residues. Germline CDR1 reads SGHTA; CDR2 reads FQGNSA. V was pared by 4 bases and J by 4 bases, with 12 bases of the junction left unmatched. The DNA of the CDR3 is TGTGCCAGCAGCTCCGGGCCCCCGGGACTAGCGGCTTACAATGAGCAGTTCTTC. This sequence encodes CASSSGPPGLAAYNEQFF.

CDR3 sequence: CASSFSARDWANEQFF. The CDR3 DNA sequence: TGTGCCAGCAGCTTCTCAGCGCGGGACTGGGCCAATGAGCAGTTCTTC. The chain is built from TRBV12-1 and TRBJ2-1; the table's D call, TRBD2, has no DNA check behind it. TRBV12-1 is reported as a pseudogene. This CDR3 contains 16 residues.

This clone was observed a single time. The rearrangement links TRBV12-3 or TRBV12-4 to TRBJ2-1, with D possibly TRBD1 on 6 matching bases. The CDR3 is made up of 13 amino acids. Trimming removed 3 bases at V and 4 bases at J, with 7 bases between. Here the CDR3 DNA reads TGTGCCAGCAGTTTTGACAGGTACAATGAGCAGTTCTTC. It specifies CASSFDRYNEQFF.

This clone was seen a single time. V usage is TRBV6-5 and J usage is TRBJ2-6; D remains unclear. Between the trimmed V and J ends, which lost 6 bases and 0 bases, there was a span of 9 bases. The germline gives CDR1 MNHEY, CDR2 SVGAGI. The CDR3 extends over 15 amino acids. The CDR3 region has the DNA TGTGCCAGCAGCCGAGGATACTCTGGGGCCAACGTCCTGACTTTC. Translated, it gives CASSRGYSGANVLTF.

Regarding this clone: Germline and junction disagree at one end, which may indicate a read error. The chain uses TRBV11-2 and TRBJ2-1, with TRBD2 as a possible D gene (7 bases). The CDR3 contains 15 residues. In germline, CDR1 is SGHAT, CDR2 FQNNGV. Written as DNA, the CDR3 is TGTGCCAGCAGCCTAGAGGGGGGGGTCTACAATGAGCAGTTCTTC. Its protein product is CASSLEGGVYNEQFF. Full variable domain (remainder filled in from reference TRBV11-2 and TRBJ2-1): EAGVAQSPRYKIIEKRQSVAFWCNPISGHATLYWYQQILGQGPKLLIQFQNNGVVDDSQLPKDRFSAERLKGVDSTLKIQPAKLEDSAVYLCASSLEGGVYNEQFFGPGTRLTVL.

By sample fraction, this clone is medium-sized. J is TRBJ2-1 and V is TRBV12-5; 11 bases are shared with TRBD2. Germline CDR1 is LGHNT and CDR2 is FRNRAP. This CDR3 contains 20 residues. J gave up 2 bases and V 6 bases, and 18 bases lay outside the gene matches. The CDR3 here is CASGSDRGASGRSAYNEQFF. CDR3 nucleotide sequence: TGTGCTAGTGGATCGGACAGGGGTGCTAGCGGGAGGTCAGCCTACAATGAGCAGTTCTTC.

This clone has more than one count but fewer than ten. The chain uses TRBV5-1 and TRBJ2-3; 12 nucleotides agree with TRBD2. The CDR3 extends over 16 amino acids. J gave up 2 bases and V 4 bases, and 5 bases lay outside the gene matches. Germline V gives CDR1 SGHRS, CDR2 YFSETQ. CDR3 nucleotide sequence: TGCGCCAGCAGCGCCGGACTAGCGGGGTACACAGATACGCAGTATTTT. Translation: CASSAGLAGYTDTQYF.

V is TRBV9 and J is TRBJ2-7; 7 bases map to TRBD1. Trimming removed 5 bases from V and 6 bases from J; junction bases left unmatched: 14. In germline, CDR1 is SGDLS, CDR2 YYNGEE. The CDR3 totals 15 residues. As DNA, the CDR3 is TGTGCCAGCAGTAGAACTGGGGACAGCGGTGGCGAGCAGTACTTC. It translates to CASSRTGDSGGEQYF.

There are a few counts of this clone. The chain couples TRBV27 to TRBJ1-6; D uncertain. CDR3 size: 14 residues. Germline V CDR1 and CDR2: MNHEY, SMNVEV (reference sequence). V shed 7 bases and J shed 5 bases, with 12 bases lying between them. This CDR3 is CASKNRENNSPLHF. The CDR3 DNA reads TGTGCCAGCAAAAACAGAGAAAATAATTCACCCCTCCACTTT.